This T cell receptor (beta chain) stems from a study of T cell repertoires in cytomegalovirus infection. At the level of the study: Both a matching HLA type and CMV infection were indicated by public TCR beta signatures. Study-level results: HLA-C-restricted TCR beta clonotypes specific for CMV led the ex vivo response.

This clonotype has ten or more counts. Its target is unknown. TCRdb reprocessed the reads via MiXCR and lists one record per CDR3 protein. Of hundreds of thousands of distinct CDR3 sequences listed, 33% are singletons. This TCR was recovered from a human donor in good health (CMV status not recorded). Some clones in this sample may be carry-over from other donors' samples. The specimen comprised cultured PBMCs, sampled from culture after CMV antigen stimulation.

The CDR3 DNA sequence: TGTGCCAGCAGCTGGTCCGCAGGAGAGCAGTACTTC. It is translated as CASSWSAGEQYF. The rearrangement uses TRBV7-2 and TRBJ2-7; D is unclear. Trimming took off 4 bases at V and 7 bases at J, with 11 bases between the two ends. The CDR3 runs to 12 residues. CDR1 is SGHTA and CDR2 is FQGNSA in the germline V gene.